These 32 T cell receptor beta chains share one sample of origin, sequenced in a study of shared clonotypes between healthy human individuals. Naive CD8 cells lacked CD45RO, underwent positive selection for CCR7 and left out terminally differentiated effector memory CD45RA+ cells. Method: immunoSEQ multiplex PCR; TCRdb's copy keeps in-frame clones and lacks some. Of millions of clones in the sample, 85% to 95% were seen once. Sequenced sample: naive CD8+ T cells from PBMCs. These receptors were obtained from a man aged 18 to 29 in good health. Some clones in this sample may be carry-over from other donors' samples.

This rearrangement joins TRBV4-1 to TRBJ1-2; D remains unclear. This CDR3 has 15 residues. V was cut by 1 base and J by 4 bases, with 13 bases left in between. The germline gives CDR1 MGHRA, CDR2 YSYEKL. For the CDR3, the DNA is TGCGCCAGCAGCCAAGGCGGCTCAAGACTCTATGGCTACACCTTC. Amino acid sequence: CASSQGGSRLYGYTF.

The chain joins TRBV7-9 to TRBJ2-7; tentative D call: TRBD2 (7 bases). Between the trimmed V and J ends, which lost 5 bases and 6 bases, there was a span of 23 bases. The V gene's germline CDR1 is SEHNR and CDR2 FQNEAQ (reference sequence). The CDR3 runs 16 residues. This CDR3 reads CASSGRGGTSLGEQYF. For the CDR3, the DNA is TGTGCCAGCAGCGGAAGGGGGGGGACATCCCTTGGCGAGCAGTACTTC.

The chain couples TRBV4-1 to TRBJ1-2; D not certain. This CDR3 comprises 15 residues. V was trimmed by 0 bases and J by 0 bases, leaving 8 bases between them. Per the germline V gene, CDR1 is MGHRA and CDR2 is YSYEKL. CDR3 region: CASSQEEQTNYGYTF. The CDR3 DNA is TGCGCCAGCAGCCAAGAGGAGCAAACTAACTATGGCTACACCTTC.

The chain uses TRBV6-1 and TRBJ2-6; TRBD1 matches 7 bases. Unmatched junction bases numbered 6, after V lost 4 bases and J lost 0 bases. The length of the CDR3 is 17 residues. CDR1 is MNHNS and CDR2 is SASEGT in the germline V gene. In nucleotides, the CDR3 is TGTGCCAGCAGTGGACAGGGCCCTTTCTCTGGGGCCAACGTCCTGACTTTC. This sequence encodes CASSGQGPFSGANVLTF.

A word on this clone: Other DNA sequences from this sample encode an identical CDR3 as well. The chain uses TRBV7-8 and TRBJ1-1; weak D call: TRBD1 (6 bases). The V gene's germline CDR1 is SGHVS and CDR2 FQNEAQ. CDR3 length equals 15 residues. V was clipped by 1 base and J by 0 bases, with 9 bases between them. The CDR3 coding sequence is TGTGCCAGCAGCTTAGTTGGGGGGCTGAACACTGAAGCTTTCTTT. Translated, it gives CASSLVGGLNTEAFF. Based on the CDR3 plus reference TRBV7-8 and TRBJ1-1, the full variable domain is GAGVSQSPRYKVAKRGQDVALRCDPISGHVSLFWYQQALGQGPEFLTYFQNEAQLDKSGLPSDRFFAERPEGSVSTLKIQRTQQEDSAVYLCASSLVGGLNTEAFFGQGTRLTVV.

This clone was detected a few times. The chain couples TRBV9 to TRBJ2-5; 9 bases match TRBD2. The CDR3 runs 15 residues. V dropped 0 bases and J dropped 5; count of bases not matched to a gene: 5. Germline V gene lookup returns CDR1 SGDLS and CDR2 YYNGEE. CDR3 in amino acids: CASSVVASGKETQYF. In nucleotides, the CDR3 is TGTGCCAGCAGCGTAGTGGCTAGCGGGAAGGAGACCCAGTACTTC.

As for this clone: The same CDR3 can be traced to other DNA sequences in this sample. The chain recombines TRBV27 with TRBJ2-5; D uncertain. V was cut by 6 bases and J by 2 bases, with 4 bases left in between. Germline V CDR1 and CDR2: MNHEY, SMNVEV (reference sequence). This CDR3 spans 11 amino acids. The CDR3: CASRIQETQYF. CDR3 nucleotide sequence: TGTGCCAGCAGAATACAAGAGACCCAGTACTTC.

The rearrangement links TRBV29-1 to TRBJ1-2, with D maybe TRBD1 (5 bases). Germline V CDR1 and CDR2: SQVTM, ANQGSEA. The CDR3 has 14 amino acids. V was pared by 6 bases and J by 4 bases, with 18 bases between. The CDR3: CSVVGGEWSYGYTF. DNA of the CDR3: TGCAGCGTGGTCGGGGGAGAGTGGTCCTATGGCTACACCTTC. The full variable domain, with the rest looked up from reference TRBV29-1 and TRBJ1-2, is SAVISQKPSRDICQRGTSLTIQCQVDSQVTMMFWYRQQPGQSLTLIATANQGSEATYESGFVIDKFPISRPNLTFSTLTVSNMSPEDSSIYLCSVVGGEWSYGYTFGSGTRLTVV.

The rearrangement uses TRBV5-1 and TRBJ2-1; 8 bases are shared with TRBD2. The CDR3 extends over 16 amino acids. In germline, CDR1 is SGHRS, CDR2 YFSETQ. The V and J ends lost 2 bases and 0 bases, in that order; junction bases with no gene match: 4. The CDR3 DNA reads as TGCGCCAGCAGCTTTGCGGGGGGTAGCTCCTACAATGAGCAGTTCTTC. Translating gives CASSFAGGSSYNEQFF.

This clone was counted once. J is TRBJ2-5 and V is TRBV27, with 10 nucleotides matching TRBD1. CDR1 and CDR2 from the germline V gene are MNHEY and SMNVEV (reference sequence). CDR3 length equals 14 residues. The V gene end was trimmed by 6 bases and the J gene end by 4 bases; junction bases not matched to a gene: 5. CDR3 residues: CASSLGDRGETQYF. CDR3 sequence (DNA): TGTGCCAGCAGCTTGGGGGACAGGGGAGAGACCCAGTACTTC.

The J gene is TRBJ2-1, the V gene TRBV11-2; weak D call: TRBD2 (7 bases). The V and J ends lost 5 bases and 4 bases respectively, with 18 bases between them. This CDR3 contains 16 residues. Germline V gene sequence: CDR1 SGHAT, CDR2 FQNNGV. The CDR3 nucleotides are TGTGCCAGCAGCCTAGGGGGGGATGCGGGTTACAATGAGCAGTTCTTC. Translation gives CASSLGGDAGYNEQFF.

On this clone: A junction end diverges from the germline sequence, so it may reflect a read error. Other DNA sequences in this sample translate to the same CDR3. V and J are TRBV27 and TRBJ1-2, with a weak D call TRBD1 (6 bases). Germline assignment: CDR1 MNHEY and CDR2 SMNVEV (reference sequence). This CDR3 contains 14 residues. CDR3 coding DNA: TGTGCCAGCAGTTTAGCAGGGGCCAACTATGGTTACACCTTC. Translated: CASSLAGANYGYTF.

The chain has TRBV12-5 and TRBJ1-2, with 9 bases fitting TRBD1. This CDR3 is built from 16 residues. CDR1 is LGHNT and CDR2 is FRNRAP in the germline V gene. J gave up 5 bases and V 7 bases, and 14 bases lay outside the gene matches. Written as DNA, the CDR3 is TGTGCTAGTGCCTTGGGGACAGGGATTTTAGGGTATGGCTACACCTTC. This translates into CASALGTGILGYGYTF.

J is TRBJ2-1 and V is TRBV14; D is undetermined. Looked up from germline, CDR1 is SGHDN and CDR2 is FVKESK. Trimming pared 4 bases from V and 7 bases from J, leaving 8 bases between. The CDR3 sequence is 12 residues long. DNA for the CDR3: TGTGCCAGCAGCCGCTTCGGTAATGAGCAGTTCTTC. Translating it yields CASSRFGNEQFF.

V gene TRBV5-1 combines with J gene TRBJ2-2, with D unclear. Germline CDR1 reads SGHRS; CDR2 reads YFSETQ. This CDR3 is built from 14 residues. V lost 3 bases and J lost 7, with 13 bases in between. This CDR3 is CASSSSAMGGELFF. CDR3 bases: TGCGCCAGCAGCTCTTCGGCCATGGGCGGGGAGCTGTTTTTT.

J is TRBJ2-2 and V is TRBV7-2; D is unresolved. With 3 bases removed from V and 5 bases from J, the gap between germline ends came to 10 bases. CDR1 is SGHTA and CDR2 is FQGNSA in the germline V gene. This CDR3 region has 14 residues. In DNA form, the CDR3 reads TGTGCCAGCAGCTTTAGAGTGCTAACCGGGGAGCTGTTTTTT. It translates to CASSFRVLTGELFF. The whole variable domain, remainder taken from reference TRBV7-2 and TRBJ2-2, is GAGVSQSPSNKVTEKGKDVELRCDPISGHTALYWYRQSLGQGLEFLIYFQGNSAPDKSGLPSDRFSAERTGGSVSTLTIQRTQQEDSAVYLCASSFRVLTGELFFGEGSRLTVL.

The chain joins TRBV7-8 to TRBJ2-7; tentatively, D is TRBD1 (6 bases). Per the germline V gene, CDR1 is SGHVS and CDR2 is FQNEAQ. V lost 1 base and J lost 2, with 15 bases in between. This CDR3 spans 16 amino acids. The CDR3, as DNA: TGTGCCAGCAGCTTAGAGAGGGGACACCGAACCTACGAGCAGTACTTC. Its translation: CASSLERGHRTYEQYF. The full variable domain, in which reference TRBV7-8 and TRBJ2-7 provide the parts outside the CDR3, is GAGVSQSPRYKVAKRGQDVALRCDPISGHVSLFWYQQALGQGPEFLTYFQNEAQLDKSGLPSDRFFAERPEGSVSTLKIQRTQQEDSAVYLCASSLERGHRTYEQYFGPGTRLTVT.

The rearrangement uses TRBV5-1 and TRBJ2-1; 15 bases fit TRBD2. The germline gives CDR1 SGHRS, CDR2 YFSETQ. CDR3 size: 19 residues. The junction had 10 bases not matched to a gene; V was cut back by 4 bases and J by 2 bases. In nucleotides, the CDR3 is TGCGCCAGCAGCCTGGGACTAGCGGGAGGTTTCCCGGCCTACAATGAGCAGTTCTTC. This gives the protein CASSLGLAGGFPAYNEQFF.

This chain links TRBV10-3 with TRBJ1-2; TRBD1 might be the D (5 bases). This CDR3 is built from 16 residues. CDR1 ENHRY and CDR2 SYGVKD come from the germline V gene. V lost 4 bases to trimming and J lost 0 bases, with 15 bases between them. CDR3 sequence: CAISGNRPYTNYGYTF. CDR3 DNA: TGTGCCATCAGTGGAAACAGGCCCTACACTAACTATGGCTACACCTTC.

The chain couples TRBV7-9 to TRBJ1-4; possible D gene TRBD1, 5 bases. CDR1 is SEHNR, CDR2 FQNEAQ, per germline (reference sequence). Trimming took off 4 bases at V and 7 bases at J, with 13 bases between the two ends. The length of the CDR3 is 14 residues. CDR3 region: CASSWPGGSEKLFF. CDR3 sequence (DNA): TGTGCCAGCAGCTGGCCCGGGGGGAGTGAAAAACTGTTTTTT.

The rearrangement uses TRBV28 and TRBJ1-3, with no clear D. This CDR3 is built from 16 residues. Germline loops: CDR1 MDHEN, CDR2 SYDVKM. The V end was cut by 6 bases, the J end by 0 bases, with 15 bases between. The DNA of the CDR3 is TGTGCCAGCAGCCCCATAGTGAGGTTCTCTGGAAACACCATATATTTT. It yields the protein CASSPIVRFSGNTIYF.

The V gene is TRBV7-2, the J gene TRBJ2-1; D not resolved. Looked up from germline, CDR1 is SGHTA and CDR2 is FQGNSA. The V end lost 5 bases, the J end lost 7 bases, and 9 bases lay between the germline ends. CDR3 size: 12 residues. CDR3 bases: TGTGCCAGCAGCAAAGGACGGAATGAGCAGTTCTTC. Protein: CASSKGRNEQFF.

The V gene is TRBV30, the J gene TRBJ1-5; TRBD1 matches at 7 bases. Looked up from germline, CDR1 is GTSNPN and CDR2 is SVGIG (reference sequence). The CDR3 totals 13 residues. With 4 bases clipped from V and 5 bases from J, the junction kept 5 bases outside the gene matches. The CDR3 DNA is TGTGCCTGGACGACGCAGGGGGATCAGCCCCAGCATTTT. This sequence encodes CAWTTQGDQPQHF.

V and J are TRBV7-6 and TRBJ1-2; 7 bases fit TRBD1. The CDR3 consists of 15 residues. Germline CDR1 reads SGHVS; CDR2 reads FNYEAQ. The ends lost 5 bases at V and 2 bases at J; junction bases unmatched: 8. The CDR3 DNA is TGTGCCAGCAGCCAAACGCGGGGACAGAACTATGGCTACACCTTC. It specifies CASSQTRGQNYGYTF.

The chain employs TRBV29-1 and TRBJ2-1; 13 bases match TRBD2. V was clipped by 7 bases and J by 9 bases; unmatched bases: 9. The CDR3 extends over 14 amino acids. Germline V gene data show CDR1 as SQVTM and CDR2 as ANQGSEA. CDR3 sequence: CSAFTSGRASEQFF. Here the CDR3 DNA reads TGCAGCGCATTCACTAGCGGGAGGGCCAGTGAGCAGTTCTTC.

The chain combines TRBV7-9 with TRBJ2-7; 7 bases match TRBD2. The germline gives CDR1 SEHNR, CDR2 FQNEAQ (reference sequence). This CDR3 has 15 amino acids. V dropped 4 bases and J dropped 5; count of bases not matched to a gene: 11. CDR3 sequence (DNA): TGTGCCAGCAGCTCCTCGACTAGCCCCTTCGACGAGCAGTACTTC. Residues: CASSSSTSPFDEQYF.

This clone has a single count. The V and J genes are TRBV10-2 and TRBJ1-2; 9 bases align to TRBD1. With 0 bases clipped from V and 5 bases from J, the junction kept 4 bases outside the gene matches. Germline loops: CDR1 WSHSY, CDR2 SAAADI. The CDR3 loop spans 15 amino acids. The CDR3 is CASSESLGQGYGYTF. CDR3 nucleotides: TGCGCCAGCAGTGAGTCTTTGGGACAGGGATATGGCTACACCTTC.

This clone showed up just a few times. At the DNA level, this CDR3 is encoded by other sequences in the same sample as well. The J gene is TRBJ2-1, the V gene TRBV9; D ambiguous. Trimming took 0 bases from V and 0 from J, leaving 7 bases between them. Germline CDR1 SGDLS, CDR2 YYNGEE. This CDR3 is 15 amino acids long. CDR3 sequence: CASSVGQSSYNEQFF. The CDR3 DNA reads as TGTGCCAGCAGCGTAGGTCAGAGCTCCTACAATGAGCAGTTCTTC.

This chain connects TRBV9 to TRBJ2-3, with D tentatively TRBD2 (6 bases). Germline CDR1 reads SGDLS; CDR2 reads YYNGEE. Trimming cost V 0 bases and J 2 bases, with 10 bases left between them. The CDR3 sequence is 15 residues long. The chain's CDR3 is CASSVVDYLTDTQYF. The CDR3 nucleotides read TGTGCCAGCAGCGTAGTGGACTACCTCACAGATACGCAGTATTTT.

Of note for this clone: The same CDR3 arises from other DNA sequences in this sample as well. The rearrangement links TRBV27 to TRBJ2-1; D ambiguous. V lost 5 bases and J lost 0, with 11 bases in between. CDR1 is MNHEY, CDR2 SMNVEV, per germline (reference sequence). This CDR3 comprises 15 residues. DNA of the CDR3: TGTGCCAGCAGTCCTCGCGGAAGCTCCTACAATGAGCAGTTCTTC. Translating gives CASSPRGSSYNEQFF.

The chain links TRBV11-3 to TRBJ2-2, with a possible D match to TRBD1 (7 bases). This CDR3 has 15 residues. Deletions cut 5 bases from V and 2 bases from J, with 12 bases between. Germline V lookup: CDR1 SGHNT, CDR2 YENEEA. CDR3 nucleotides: TGTGCCAGCAGCATCAGGGGGGAAAACACCGGGGAGCTGTTTTTT. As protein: CASSIRGENTGELFF.

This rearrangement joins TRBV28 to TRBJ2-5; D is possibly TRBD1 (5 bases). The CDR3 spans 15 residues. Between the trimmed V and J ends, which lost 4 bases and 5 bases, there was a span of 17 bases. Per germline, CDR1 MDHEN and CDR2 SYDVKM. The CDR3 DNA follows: TGTGCCAGCAGTTCCCGGGTGGGGCAAAAGGAGACCCAGTACTTC. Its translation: CASSSRVGQKETQYF.